One sample yielded the 23 T cell receptor beta chains listed below, sequenced in a study of response to subunit inactivated influenza vaccine. TCRdb called the RT-PCR reads again in MiXCR, with one record for every CDR3 protein. The table records a few hundred thousand distinct CDR3 sequences, more than 7% of them present only once. Sequenced material: PBMCs from blood, taken around 25 months after vaccination. The receptors were gathered from a man between 50 and 75 years old who received an inactivated influenza vaccine.

V and J are TRBV20-1 and TRBJ2-5; D is unclear. The CDR3 is made up of 11 amino acids. Germline V gene lookup returns CDR1 DFQATT and CDR2 SNEGSKA (reference sequence). V was cut by 5 bases and J by 3 bases, with 7 bases left in between. CDR3 sequence: CSAPIEETQYF. CDR3 in DNA: TGCAGTGCTCCTATAGAAGAGACCCAGTACTTC.

This chain joins TRBV18 and TRBJ2-5; 7 bases are shared with TRBD2. V lost 3 bases to trimming and J lost 5 bases; unmatched junction nucleotides: 6. Germline V gene data show CDR1 as KGHSH and CDR2 as LQKENI. CDR3 length: 14 amino acids. CDR3 coding DNA: TGTGCCAGCTCACCCAGGAATAGCGGGGAGACCCAGTACTTC. Encoded protein: CASSPRNSGETQYF.

This clonotype was counted a few times. The chain has TRBV7-6 and TRBJ2-5, with TRBD1 matching 7 bases. Trimming at V came to 5 bases and at J to 2 bases, leaving 8 bases not matched to a gene. Germline lookup yields CDR1 SGHVS and CDR2 FNYEAQ. This CDR3 has 15 residues. The CDR3 DNA follows: TGTGCCAGCAGCGCACCGACAGGGAAACAAGAGACCCAGTACTTC. This encodes CASSAPTGKQETQYF.

The rearrangement joins TRBV5-1 to TRBJ2-2; 7 bases map to TRBD1. After removal of 1 base from V and 4 bases from J, the junction contained 4 bases not matched to a gene. The CDR3 sequence is 15 residues long. Germline CDR1 reads SGHRS; CDR2 reads YFSETQ. The CDR3 region is CASSLRGRATGELFF. CDR3 nucleotides: TGCGCCAGCAGCTTGAGGGGGCGCGCCACCGGGGAGCTGTTTTTT.

The chain is built from TRBV5-1 and TRBJ2-5; D is uncertain. Germline V CDR1 and CDR2: SGHRS, YFSETQ. There are 16 residues in the CDR3. Trimming removed 3 bases from V and 1 base from J, with 16 bases in between. The DNA of the CDR3 is TGCGCCAGCAGCTCAGGTTTCACAGCTCCCCAAGAGACCCAGTACTTC. Protein sequence: CASSSGFTAPQETQYF.

This chain connects TRBV10-3 to TRBJ1-1; no definite D call. This CDR3 spans 15 amino acids. From germline, CDR1 is ENHRY and CDR2 SYGVKD. V lost 4 bases and J 0 bases, leaving 12 bases between the germline ends. This CDR3 is CAISGNWGLNTEAFF. CDR3 sequence (DNA): TGTGCCATCAGTGGAAATTGGGGATTGAACACTGAAGCTTTCTTT.

CDR3 sequence (DNA): TGTGCCAGCAGCGTTCTAGGGAGCGGGAGATACAATGAGCAGTTCTTC. Translated: CASSVLGSGRYNEQFF. J is TRBJ2-1 and V is TRBV9; TRBD2 aligns across 8 bases. The V gene's germline CDR1 is SGDLS and CDR2 YYNGEE. Trimming cost V 2 bases and J 4 bases; bases outside gene matches: 8. CDR3 length equals 16 residues. Full variable domain (outside the CDR3, taken from reference TRBV9 and TRBJ2-1): DSGVTQTPKHLITATGQRVTLRCSPRSGDLSVYWYQQSLDQGLQFLIQYYNGEERAKGNILERFSAQQFPDLHSELNLSSLELGDSALYFCASSVLGSGRYNEQFFGPGTRLTVL.

The rearrangement links TRBV12-3 or TRBV12-4 to TRBJ1-2; D is ambiguous. The V gene lost 2 bases and the J gene lost 4 bases, with 8 bases spanning the gap. This CDR3 is 13 amino acids long. As DNA, the CDR3 is TGTGCCAGCAGTTTACGACCGTTCTATGGCTACACCTTC. Its protein is CASSLRPFYGYTF.

CDR3 loop: CSVVKLSTGELFF. In DNA form, the CDR3 reads TGCAGCGTGGTTAAGCTCTCCACCGGGGAGCTGTTTTTT. The chain recombines TRBV29-1 with TRBJ2-2; unclear D gene. CDR3 length: 13 amino acids. V was cut by 6 bases and J by 4 bases, with 12 bases left in between. Germline V CDR1 and CDR2: SQVTM, ANQGSEA.

This clonotype was seen ten or more times. The chain recombines TRBV7-2 with TRBJ2-7; tentatively, D is TRBD1 (5 bases). Germline V gene data show CDR1 as SGHTA and CDR2 as FQGNSA. The length of the CDR3 is 13 residues. The germline V and J ends were trimmed by 2 bases and 6 bases, with 11 bases remaining between them. The CDR3 DNA reads as TGTGCCAGCAGCTTATGGGGCCTCTCCGAGCAGTACTTC. This sequence encodes CASSLWGLSEQYF.

This clonotype was seen many times. The rearrangement uses TRBV20-1 and TRBJ1-4, with a weak D call TRBD1 (5 bases). The CDR3 is 14 amino acids. The V end was cut by 4 bases, the J end by 4 bases, with 13 bases between. Germline CDR1 and CDR2: DFQATT and SNEGSKA (reference sequence). DNA of the CDR3: TGCAGTGCTATACGGGGCGCGGGTAATGAAAAACTGTTTTTT. Translated, it gives CSAIRGAGNEKLFF.

This clonotype has more than one count but fewer than ten. The chain employs TRBV20-1 and TRBJ2-7, with 9 nucleotides matching TRBD1. The CDR3 loop spans 13 amino acids. V shed 5 bases and J 3 bases; nucleotides not matched to a gene: 5. Per germline, CDR1 DFQATT and CDR2 SNEGSKA (reference sequence). The CDR3 DNA reads TGCAGTGCTCAGAGACAGGGGGGCTACGAGCAGTACTTC. Its protein is CSAQRQGGYEQYF.

This clonotype has a handful of counts. The gene calls are TRBV7-2 and TRBJ2-2; 8 bases are shared with TRBD1. CDR1 is SGHTA, CDR2 FQGNSA, per germline. The CDR3 covers 16 residues. V lost 6 bases and J lost 4; bases outside the gene matches: 10. The CDR3 is CASRSGRTGITGELFF. The CDR3 region has the DNA TGTGCCAGCAGATCTGGACGGACAGGGATCACCGGGGAGCTGTTTTTT.

V and J are TRBV5-1 and TRBJ2-3; 9 bases are shared with TRBD1. The germline gives CDR1 SGHRS, CDR2 YFSETQ. The CDR3 length is 15 residues. Trimming removed 3 bases from V and 0 bases from J; junction bases left unmatched: 2. DNA of the CDR3: TGCGCCAGCAGCTGGACAGGGGTTAGCACAGATACGCAGTATTTT. Amino acids: CASSWTGVSTDTQYF.

The J gene is TRBJ2-3, the V gene TRBV20-1, with 14 positions matching TRBD2. The V and J ends lost 5 bases and 3 bases, in that order; junction bases with no gene match: 4. The CDR3 length is 15 residues. Germline CDR1 is DFQATT and CDR2 is SNEGSKA (reference sequence). The CDR3, as DNA: TGCAGTGCTCCCCGGACTAGCGGGAGGACAGATACGCAGTATTTT. Protein: CSAPRTSGRTDTQYF.

This clonotype was counted a few times. V is TRBV4-1 and J is TRBJ2-2; the match to TRBD1 covers 8 bases. The CDR3 sequence is 15 residues long. J was trimmed by 10 bases and V by 1 base; bases with no gene match: 8. Germline loops: CDR1 MGHRA, CDR2 YSYEKL. CDR3 amino acids: CASSQVQGGWTELFF. DNA for the CDR3: TGCGCCAGCAGCCAAGTACAGGGGGGCTGGACGGAGCTGTTTTTT.

This clonotype was detected a few times. The chain carries TRBV19 and TRBJ2-3; no clear D. Per the germline V gene, CDR1 is LNHDA and CDR2 is SQIVND (reference sequence). The ends were cut back, 6 bases at V and 0 bases at J, with 13 bases in the middle. The CDR3 spans 15 residues. CDR3 nucleotide sequence: TGTGCCAGTAGGGCACTGGGCCGGAGCACAGATACGCAGTATTTT. Protein sequence: CASRALGRSTDTQYF.

In this sample, this clonotype turned up many times. V gene TRBV12-3 or TRBV12-4 combines with J gene TRBJ2-5, with 7 bases fitting TRBD2. The CDR3 consists of 11 residues. V was pared by 6 bases and J by 7 bases, with 2 bases of the junction left unmatched. This CDR3 reads CASSPGGTQYF. As DNA, the CDR3 is TGTGCCAGCAGCCCGGGAGGGACCCAGTACTTC.

The chain carries TRBV9 and TRBJ2-3; no firm D call. The CDR3 is 15 residues long. From germline, CDR1 is SGDLS and CDR2 YYNGEE. V gave up 0 bases and J gave up 3 bases, with 11 bases separating them. CDR3 protein: CASSVGVGKTDTQYF. CDR3 coding DNA: TGTGCCAGCAGCGTAGGGGTGGGAAAGACAGATACGCAGTATTTT.

The genes are TRBV20-1 and TRBJ2-1; 8 bases are a match to TRBD1. CDR3 length equals 15 residues. Losses at the gene ends were 6 bases for V and 7 bases for J; bases not matched to a gene: 14. Germline CDR1 and CDR2: DFQATT and SNEGSKA (reference sequence). The CDR3: CSATGGGQGINEQFF. As DNA, the CDR3 is TGCAGTGCGACGGGTGGCGGACAGGGTATAAATGAGCAGTTCTTC.

This clonotype has only a few counts. A junction end diverges from the germline sequence, so it may reflect a read error. This sequence joins TRBV14 and TRBJ2-3; a possible D gene is TRBD2 (7 bases). The CDR3 is made up of 16 amino acids. Germline values: CDR1 SGHDN, CDR2 FVKESK. Written as DNA, the CDR3 is TGTGCCAGCAGCCAAGAAGGGGGGGGAGTCACAGATTCGCAGTATTTT. Its protein is CASSQEGGGVTDSQYF.

This chain joins TRBV20-1 and TRBJ2-7; perhaps TRBD1 as D (5 bases). The CDR3 totals 13 residues. V shed 6 bases and J shed 2 bases, with 14 bases lying between them. Germline V gene lookup returns CDR1 DFQATT and CDR2 SNEGSKA (reference sequence). CDR3 protein: CSALVGVPYEQYF. As DNA, the CDR3 is TGCAGTGCGCTCGTAGGGGTTCCCTACGAGCAGTACTTC.

Ten or more counts support this clonotype. V gene TRBV12-3 or TRBV12-4 combines with J gene TRBJ2-3, with 9 positions matching TRBD1. The CDR3 length is 16 residues. The junction had 10 bases not matched to a gene; V was cut back by 6 bases and J by 3 bases. The CDR3 is CASRGGQGRITDTQYF. The CDR3 nucleotides are TGTGCCAGCAGGGGCGGACAGGGGAGAATAACAGATACGCAGTATTTT.